Shown below are 21 T cell receptor beta chains from a single sample sequenced in a study of blood T cells in healthy people across ages. Through a sample-barcoded 5' primer and a J-beta primer mix, a second PCR was run for 7 to 11 cycles. MiXCR, run by TCRdb on the 5' RACE reads, gives a single entry per CDR3 protein. The sample shows approximately 830,000 distinct CDR3 sequences, approximately 67% of them seen only once. The sequencing sample was made of blood. These receptor sequences come from a man between 25 and 39 years old in good health.

This sequence joins TRBV20-1 and TRBJ1-1; 9 nucleotides align to TRBD1. The CDR3 totals 12 residues. Germline CDR1 reads DFQATT; CDR2 reads SNEGSKA (reference sequence). Trimming at V came to 3 bases and at J to 10 bases, leaving 6 bases not matched to a gene. The DNA for the CDR3 is TGCAGTGCTAGGGCCCAGGACAGGGGAGCTTTCTTT. Its translation: CSARAQDRGAFF.

The rearrangement joins TRBV5-1 to TRBJ2-1, with TRBD2 matching over 9 bases. The J segment lost 4 bases and the V segment lost 4 bases, leaving 9 bases of the junction unmatched. The CDR3 consists of 16 residues. CDR1 SGHRS and CDR2 YFSETQ come from the germline V gene. CDR3 amino acids: CASSPAAGGLYNEQFF. The CDR3 bases are TGCGCCAGCAGCCCGGCGGCGGGGGGGCTATACAATGAGCAGTTCTTC.

The V gene is TRBV12-3 or TRBV12-4, the J gene TRBJ1-6; no clear D gene. The CDR3 loop spans 12 amino acids. V was shortened by 2 bases and J by 14 bases, with 10 bases between the two germline ends. The DNA of the CDR3 is TGTGCCAGCAGTTTATCGGGCTCGGCCCTCCACTTT. Its protein product is CASSLSGSALHF.

V is TRBV12-3 or TRBV12-4 and J is TRBJ2-5; possibly TRBD1 for D (6 bases). CDR3 size: 15 residues. With 6 bases removed from V and 5 bases from J, the gap between germline ends came to 19 bases. The CDR3 DNA is TGTGCCAGCAGACCTACAGGGTTCGGGGAGGAGACCCAGTACTTC. Its translation is CASRPTGFGEETQYF.

The rearrangement joins TRBV6-6 to TRBJ2-3; 10 bases map to TRBD1. In germline, CDR1 is MNHNY, CDR2 SVGAGI (reference sequence). V trimming: 4 bases; J trimming: 14 bases; junction bases outside the gene matches: 9. The CDR3 has 13 amino acids. This chain's CDR3 is CASSFSARDRGYF. CDR3 nucleotides: TGTGCCAGCAGTTTTTCCGCCCGGGACAGGGGGTATTTT.

This clonotype was picked up one time. The rearrangement uses TRBV7-9 and TRBJ2-4; TRBD1 is a possible D gene (5 bases). The DNA end favors TRBJ2-5, so the J call may be wrong. The CDR3 runs 12 residues. Per germline, CDR1 SEHNR and CDR2 FQNEAQ (reference sequence). The CDR3: CAVVGPRGTQYF. Written as DNA, the CDR3 is TGTGCCGTTGTTGGACCTAGGGGGACCCAGTACTTC.

The CDR3 DNA sequence: TGTGCCAGCAGCGTAGATGTGGGGCAGGAGACCCAGTACTTC. Amino acids: CASSVDVGQETQYF. The chain couples TRBV9 to TRBJ2-5, with D possibly TRBD1 on 5 matching bases. This CDR3 is 14 amino acids long. Germline assignment: CDR1 SGDLS and CDR2 YYNGEE. The V and J ends lost 0 bases and 5 bases respectively, with 11 bases between them.

V and J are TRBV9 and TRBJ2-5; 8 nucleotides match TRBD2. The germline gives CDR1 SGDLS, CDR2 YYNGEE. The CDR3 spans 17 residues. V lost 2 bases, J lost 2 bases, and 11 bases stayed unmatched. Here the CDR3 reads CASSVPRSGVPQETQYF. CDR3 sequence (DNA): TGTGCCAGCAGCGTCCCTCGTAGCGGGGTACCTCAAGAGACCCAGTACTTC.

DNA of the CDR3: TGTGCCATCAGTGAGTCGAGCGGGGAAAAACTGTTTTTT. Encoded protein: CAISESSGEKLFF. This chain uses TRBV10-3 with TRBJ1-4; D gene ambiguous. The CDR3 has 13 amino acids. Per the germline V gene, CDR1 is ENHRY and CDR2 is SYGVKD. V lost 0 bases and J lost 8, with 7 bases in between.

The J gene is TRBJ1-6, the V gene TRBV2; D gene unclear. The V and J ends lost 4 bases and 5 bases respectively, with 12 bases between them. Germline V gene data show CDR1 as SNHLY and CDR2 as FYNNEI. CDR3 size: 15 residues. CDR3 coding DNA: TGTGCCAGCAGTGTTGATTCTGCGGATAATTCACCCCTCCACTTT. Its translation is CASSVDSADNSPLHF.

The V gene is TRBV9, the J gene TRBJ2-7; D is possibly TRBD2 (6 bases). Germline V lookup: CDR1 SGDLS, CDR2 YYNGEE. The CDR3 is made up of 15 amino acids. Trimming removed 5 bases from V and 0 bases from J, with 15 bases in between. In nucleotides, the CDR3 is TGTGCCAGCAGTATTGACGGAGGGGCCTCCTACGAGCAGTACTTC. Amino acids: CASSIDGGASYEQYF.

The chain is built from TRBV5-1 and TRBJ2-1; 8 nucleotides agree with TRBD1. This CDR3 is built from 13 residues. The germline V gene encodes CDR1 SGHRS and CDR2 YFSETQ. The V and J ends lost 9 bases and 3 bases, in that order; junction bases with no gene match: 5. This CDR3 reads CATPGGGYNEQFF. CDR3 bases: TGCGCCACACCAGGGGGCGGCTACAATGAGCAGTTCTTC.

The chain is built from TRBV7-8 and TRBJ2-1, with 10 bases aligning to TRBD1. The CDR3 runs 19 residues. The ends lost 1 base at V and 6 bases at J; junction bases unmatched: 15. CDR1 SGHVS and CDR2 FQNEAQ come from the germline V gene. The CDR3 loop is CASSLGGTGVYSRPNEQFF. CDR3 in DNA: TGTGCCAGCAGCTTAGGCGGGACAGGGGTATACTCTAGACCCAATGAGCAGTTCTTC.

The chain combines TRBV9 with TRBJ2-4; the D is unclear. The J call is in doubt because the DNA end fits TRBJ2-7 better. The germline gives CDR1 SGDLS, CDR2 YYNGEE. CDR3 length: 12 amino acids. The CDR3: CASSVGPGEQYF. CDR3 sequence (DNA): TGTGCCAGCAGCGTAGGGCCTGGCGAGCAGTACTTC.

The rearrangement links TRBV18 to TRBJ2-3, with 11 positions matching TRBD2. The CDR3 spans 17 residues. From germline, CDR1 is KGHSH and CDR2 LQKENI. Trimming cost V 4 bases and J 0 bases; bases outside gene matches: 6. The CDR3 DNA follows: TGTGCCAGCTCACTAGGACTAGCGGGCTCTAGCACAGATACGCAGTATTTT. It yields the protein CASSLGLAGSSTDTQYF.

The rearrangement uses TRBV10-3 and TRBJ1-6, with D unresolved. Trimming stripped 10 bases from V and 6 bases from J, with 13 bases between. The CDR3 length is 13 residues. CDR1 and CDR2 (germline): ENHRY, SYGVKD. The DNA for the CDR3 is TGTGCCAGTTACAGCGAACCTAATTCACCCCTCCACTTT. It codes for CASYSEPNSPLHF.

The J gene is TRBJ2-6, the V gene TRBV6-1, with 8 nucleotides matching TRBD1. V shed 6 bases, J shed 0 bases, and the junction held 7 bases outside the gene matches. Germline-derived CDR1 and CDR2 are MNHNS and SASEGT. There are 17 residues in the CDR3. This CDR3 reads CASRAGTGTSGANVLTF. The CDR3 nucleotides are TGTGCCAGCAGGGCCGGGACAGGAACCTCTGGGGCCAACGTCCTGACTTTC.

This chain connects TRBV6-2 or TRBV6-3 to TRBJ1-5, with 7 bases aligning to TRBD1. The CDR3 length is 14 residues. In germline, CDR1 is MNHEY, CDR2 SVGEGT. J was trimmed by 7 bases and V by 8 bases; bases with no gene match: 11. CDR3 sequence (DNA): TGTGCCAGCGGAAAGACAGGGAGGGAGCAGCCCCAGCATTTT. Protein product: CASGKTGREQPQHF.

The chain uses TRBV4-1 and TRBJ2-3; unclear D gene. The CDR3 covers 11 residues. The V end lost 10 bases, the J end lost 7 bases, and 12 bases lay between the germline ends. Germline-derived CDR1 and CDR2 are MGHRA and YSYEKL. The CDR3: CATPDGNTQYF. As DNA, the CDR3 is TGCGCCACTCCGGATGGCAATACGCAGTATTTT.

J is TRBJ1-4 and V is TRBV7-2; D possibly corresponds to TRBD1 (5 bases). The CDR3 contains 14 residues. V shed 5 bases and J shed 8 bases, with 15 bases lying between them. CDR1 is SGHTA, CDR2 FQGNSA, per germline. The CDR3 here is CASSPGSWGEKLFF. CDR3 in DNA: TGTGCCAGCAGCCCGGGGTCCTGGGGGGAAAAACTGTTTTTT.

This chain joins TRBV7-9 and TRBJ2-1; 7 bases agree with TRBD1. CDR3 length equals 13 residues. Germline trimming cut 4 bases from V and 6 bases from J; bases unmatched to any gene: 3. CDR1 SEHNR and CDR2 FQNEAQ come from the germline V gene (reference sequence). Written as DNA, the CDR3 is TGTGCCAGCAGCTCGGGACAGATCAATGAGCAGTTCTTC. This codes for CASSSGQINEQFF.